Listed below are T cell receptor beta chains from one sample, sequenced in a study of cytomegalovirus exposure and HLA in healthy donors. Using immunoSEQ multiplex PCR, the repertoire was profiled, and TCRdb retains in-frame clones only, with some absent. Of 95,000 to 100,000 clones detected, 60% to 75% appear once; the ten largest clones hold about 9.4%. The sample consisted of PBMCs. These receptors all come from a man aged 50 to 60 in good health and CMV-seronegative. The CDR3 runs from the conserved cysteine through the conserved F or W. A D gene is named only where the DNA matches it firmly. The listing skips clone size in some rows; elsewhere it reads once, few, many or a size class.

abundance	v_gene	j_gene	d_gene	CDR3aa	CDR3nt
-	TRBV27	TRBJ1-6	TRBD1	CASSHRGDSPLHF	TGTGCCAGCAGCCACAGGGGGGATTCACCCCTCCACTTT
-	TRBV7-9	TRBJ2-1	TRBD1	CASSSGQYNEQFF	TGTGCCAGCAGCTCGGGACAGTACAATGAGCAGTTCTTC
-	TRBV7-2	TRBJ1-1	-	CASSLEGGWGGEAFF	TGTGCCAGCAGCTTAGAAGGGGGGTGGGGGGGGGAAGCTTTCTTT
few	TRBV4-1	TRBJ1-1	TRBD1	CASSQAGTGRPEAFF	TGCGCCAGCAGCCAAGCGGGGACAGGGAGGCCGGAAGCTTTCTTT
few	TRBV9	TRBJ2-1	-	CASSLKTSPRGEQFF	TGTGCCAGCAGCTTGAAGACTAGTCCCAGAGGGGAGCAGTTCTTC
-	TRBV5-1	TRBJ1-1	TRBD1	CASSLSTGPEAFF	TGCGCCAGCAGCTTGTCGACAGGGCCTGAAGCTTTCTTT
-	TRBV9	TRBJ2-3	TRBD2	CASSVGAGGGDTQYF	TGTGCCAGCAGCGTAGGAGCGGGGGGCGGAGATACGCAGTATTTT
-	TRBV5-1	TRBJ1-1	TRBD1	CASSRRGQQFMNTEAFF	TGCGCCAGCAGCCGGCGGGGACAGCAATTCATGAACACTGAAGCTTTCTTT
-	TRBV7-9	TRBJ1-2	-	CASSQTGSDYGYTF	TGTGCCAGCAGCCAAACAGGGAGCGACTATGGCTACACCTTC
few	TRBV18	TRBJ2-5	TRBD1	CASSRGTGEETQYF	TGTGCCAGCTCACGAGGGACAGGGGAAGAGACCCAGTACTTC
-	TRBV6-1	TRBJ1-1	TRBD1	CASSERTGNLGGTEAFF	TGTGCCAGCAGTGAAAGGACAGGGAATCTAGGTGGCACTGAAGCTTTCTTT
-	TRBV20-1	TRBJ2-4	TRBD2	CSLQGGARQYF	TGCAGTCTCCAGGGAGGGGCGCGGCAGTACTTC
-	TRBV18	TRBJ2-3	TRBD2	CASSRTSGRYSDTQYF	TGTGCCAGCTCACGAACTAGCGGGCGGTATTCGGATACGCAGTATTTT
-	TRBV2	TRBJ2-1	TRBD1	CASRMGPGQKNEQFF	TGTGCCAGCAGGATGGGCCCGGGACAGAAAAATGAGCAGTTCTTC
-	TRBV29-1	TRBJ2-5	-	CSATSTKETQYF	TGCAGCGCTACGTCGACTAAAGAGACCCAGTACTTC
-	TRBV21-1	TRBJ2-2	-	CASSKGRGAGELFF	TGTGCCAGCAGCAAGGGTCGGGGAGCCGGGGAGCTGTTTTTT
-	TRBV7-8	TRBJ2-3	-	CASRGAGADTQYF	TGTGCCAGCAGAGGGGCCGGCGCAGATACGCAGTATTTT
-	TRBV28	TRBJ1-3	-	CASSPTPGNTIYF	TGTGCCAGCAGCCCAACACCTGGAAACACCATATATTTT
-	TRBV7-3	TRBJ2-2	-	CASSSILGAGELFF	TGTGCCAGCAGCTCTATTTTGGGGGCAGGGGAGCTGTTTTTT
-	TRBV9	TRBJ1-1	-	CASSVVAGGDTEAFF	TGTGCCAGCAGCGTAGTAGCGGGCGGCGACACTGAAGCTTTCTTT
-	TRBV28	TRBJ2-7	TRBD1	CASSPGGVSSYEQYF	TGTGCCAGCAGCCCAGGGGGCGTGAGCTCCTACGAGCAGTACTTC
-	TRBV6-1	TRBJ2-3	TRBD2	CASRTSGRGDTQYF	TGTGCCAGCAGGACTAGCGGGAGGGGGGATACGCAGTATTTT
few	TRBV18	TRBJ2-7	-	CASSSTASYEQYF	TGTGCCAGCTCAAGTACAGCCTCCTACGAGCAGTACTTC
few	TRBV7-9	TRBJ1-2	-	CASSLAGSGNGYTF	TGTGCCAGCAGCTTAGCGGGTTCAGGGAACGGCTACACCTTC
-	TRBV28	TRBJ2-5	TRBD1	CASSTPGQEQETQYF	TGTGCCAGCAGTACTCCGGGACAGGAACAAGAGACCCAGTACTTC
-	TRBV29-1	TRBJ1-6	-	CSPSVGGNSPLHF	TGCAGCCCCTCAGTCGGGGGAAATTCACCCCTCCACTTT
-	TRBV14	TRBJ2-5	-	CASSHTGPQETQYF	TGTGCCAGCAGCCATACTGGTCCACAAGAGACCCAGTACTTC
-	TRBV4-3	TRBJ2-1	TRBD2	CASSPRLAAYNEQFF	TGCGCCAGCAGCCCTCGACTAGCGGCCTACAATGAGCAGTTCTTC
-	TRBV19	TRBJ2-7	-	CATTDTPSGEQYF	TGTGCCACCACCGATACCCCTTCGGGCGAGCAGTACTTC
-	TRBV28	TRBJ1-6	TRBD1	CASLNRGTINSPLHF	TGTGCCAGCTTAAACAGGGGGACTATTAATTCACCCCTCCACTTT
-	TRBV18	TRBJ1-1	-	CASSPVSRNTEAFF	TGTGCCAGCTCACCGGTTAGCAGGAACACTGAAGCTTTCTTT
-	TRBV19	TRBJ1-4	-	CASSTDGKGQKLFF	TGTGCCAGTAGTACGGACGGGAAGGGTCAAAAACTGTTTTTT
-	TRBV7-9	TRBJ1-5	TRBD1	CASSLAAGGSQPQHF	TGTGCCAGCAGCTTAGCGGCAGGGGGAAGTCAGCCCCAGCATTTT
once	TRBV9	TRBJ1-3	TRBD1	CASAGQGGNTIYF	TGTGCCAGCGCAGGACAGGGTGGAAACACCATATATTTT
-	TRBV19	TRBJ2-5	TRBD1	CASSRTGLGATQYF	TGTGCCAGTAGTAGGACAGGCCTTGGGGCGACCCAGTACTTC
-	TRBV6-1	TRBJ1-3	-	CATSPRAGNTIYF	TGTGCCACTTCGCCCCGGGCTGGAAACACCATATATTTT
-	TRBV4-3	TRBJ2-3	-	CASSQDLPDTQYF	TGCGCCAGCAGCCAAGATCTACCAGATACGCAGTATTTT
once	TRBV2	TRBJ1-2	-	CASSEQGSNYGYTF	TGTGCCAGCAGTGAACAGGGTTCTAACTATGGCTACACCTTC
-	TRBV2	TRBJ2-2	TRBD1	CASRGTGGRTGELFF	TGTGCCAGCAGGGGTACAGGGGGCCGAACCGGGGAGCTGTTTTTT
-	TRBV7-9	TRBJ1-2	TRBD1	CASSVGTGGNSGYTF	TGTGCCAGCAGCGTCGGGACAGGGGGAAACTCTGGCTACACCTTC
-	TRBV5-1	TRBJ1-5	TRBD1	CASSLGPSRQGAEQPQHF	TGCGCCAGCAGCTTGGGGCCCTCACGACAGGGCGCAGAACAGCCCCAGCATTTT
-	TRBV5-6	TRBJ2-3	TRBD1	CASSFVPGQGTDTQYF	TGTGCCAGCAGCTTTGTACCGGGACAGGGCACAGATACGCAGTATTTT
-	TRBV28	TRBJ1-6	TRBD1	CASSKPGQLNSPLHF	TGTGCCAGCAGCAAACCGGGACAGCTTAATTCACCCCTCCACTTT
-	TRBV5-5	TRBJ2-7	-	CASSAGPSSYEQYF	TGTGCCAGCAGCGCGGGACCTAGCTCCTACGAGCAGTACTTC
few	TRBV5-6	TRBJ2-7	-	CASSLGGGLPYEQYF	TGTGCCAGCAGCTTGGGCGGGGGCCTACCCTACGAGCAGTACTTC
-	TRBV4-2	TRBJ2-3	-	CASSQVGGYPGTDTQYF	TGTGCCAGCAGCCAAGTTGGCGGATACCCTGGGACAGATACGCAGTATTTT
-	TRBV6-5	TRBJ1-6	TRBD1	CASSGQGRNSPLHF	TGTGCCAGCAGCGGACAGGGTCGCAATTCACCCCTCCACTTT
-	TRBV29-1	TRBJ2-1	TRBD2	CSVVSAGGGEQFF	TGCAGCGTTGTTTCAGCGGGAGGAGGTGAGCAGTTCTTC
-	TRBV27	TRBJ1-1	TRBD1	CASRARGPTEAFF	TGTGCCAGCAGGGCAAGGGGGCCCACTGAAGCTTTCTTT
-	TRBV7-6	TRBJ2-1	-	CASSSQTYNEQFF	TGTGCCAGCAGCTCACAGACGTACAATGAGCAGTTCTTC
once	TRBV6-1	TRBJ2-7	-	CASSESRGEQYF	TGTGCCAGCAGTGAATCTCGGGGTGAGCAGTACTTC
-	TRBV7-2	TRBJ2-7	TRBD2	CASSLNGRVLYEQYF	TGTGCCAGCAGCTTAAACGGGAGGGTCCTCTACGAGCAGTACTTC
-	TRBV19	TRBJ2-7	-	CASSIAATVYEQYF	TGTGCCAGTAGTATAGCTGCGACAGTCTACGAGCAGTACTTC
-	TRBV28	TRBJ2-6	-	CASSSSVASGANVLTF	TGTGCCAGCAGTTCTTCCGTGGCCTCTGGGGCCAACGTCCTGACTTTC